Below are 29 T cell receptor beta chains sequenced from a single sample in a study of blood T cell repertoires in COVID-19. TCRdb keeps only in-frame clones here, not all; method: immunoSEQ multiplex PCR. The sample gives hundreds of thousands of clones, more than 75% of which show up once; 0.75% to 1% is in the top ten. The sample consisted of peripheral blood. These receptors came from a woman in her thirties or forties who had recovered from COVID-19.

The V call is TRBV7-2, the J call TRBJ2-7; TRBD2 agrees at 7 bases. The length of the CDR3 is 15 residues. Germline CDR1 SGHTA, CDR2 FQGNSA. V lost 2 bases to trimming and J lost 0 bases; unmatched junction nucleotides: 4. Written as DNA, the CDR3 is TGTGCCAGCAGCTTACGGGCTAGCGGCTCCTACGAGCAGTACTTC. It is translated as CASSLRASGSYEQYF. Supplemented by reference TRBV7-2 and TRBJ2-7, the full variable domain reads GAGVSQSPSNKVTEKGKDVELRCDPISGHTALYWYRQSLGQGLEFLIYFQGNSAPDKSGLPSDRFSAERTGGSVSTLTIQRTQQEDSAVYLCASSLRASGSYEQYFGPGTRLTVT.

V is TRBV10-3 and J is TRBJ2-5; tentative D call: TRBD1 (5 bases). The length of the CDR3 is 13 residues. Looked up from germline, CDR1 is ENHRY and CDR2 is SYGVKD. V was trimmed by 11 bases and J by 1 base, leaving 14 bases between them. The chain's CDR3 is CASRRGPQETQYF. The CDR3 DNA sequence: TGTGCCTCTCGAAGGGGCCCCCAAGAGACCCAGTACTTC.

V and J are TRBV7-3 and TRBJ2-5; TRBD2 agrees at 7 bases. The J segment lost 4 bases and the V segment lost 2 bases, leaving 4 bases of the junction unmatched. The germline V gene has CDR1 SGHTA and CDR2 FQGTGA. The CDR3 totals 14 residues. CDR3 residues: CASSLSGLGETQYF. CDR3 coding DNA: TGTGCCAGCAGCTTATCCGGACTAGGAGAGACCCAGTACTTC. Variable domain in full (rest from reference TRBV7-3 and TRBJ2-5): GAGVSQTPSNKVTEKGKYVELRCDPISGHTALYWYRQSLGQGPEFLIYFQGTGAADDSGLPNDRFFAVRPEGSVSTLKIQRTERGDSAVYLCASSLSGLGETQYFGPGTRLLVL.

This chain links TRBV11-2 with TRBJ2-3; the D is unclear. V lost 5 bases, J lost 2 bases, and 14 bases lay in between. The germline V gene encodes CDR1 SGHAT and CDR2 FQNNGV. The CDR3 runs 15 residues. CDR3 sequence: CASSPRPWATDTQYF. The CDR3, as DNA: TGTGCCAGCAGCCCACGGCCTTGGGCCACAGATACGCAGTATTTT.

The count of this clone is one. CDR3 nucleotide sequence: TGTGCCAGCAGCTCAAACACCGGGGAGCTGTTTTTT. Amino acids: CASSSNTGELFF. This chain uses TRBV7-2 with TRBJ2-2; no firm D call. Deletions cut 4 bases from V and 2 bases from J, with 2 bases between. The germline CDR1 and CDR2 sequences are SGHTA and FQGNSA. The CDR3 is made up of 12 amino acids.

Of note for this clone: The same CDR3 also results from other DNA sequences found in this sample. The chain recombines TRBV19 with TRBJ2-5; D unclear. The CDR3 covers 11 residues. The germline gives CDR1 LNHDA, CDR2 SQIVND (reference sequence). Trimming took off 2 bases at V and 5 bases at J, with 3 bases between the two ends. CDR3 residues: CASSISETQYF. In DNA form, the CDR3 reads TGTGCCAGTAGTATATCTGAGACCCAGTACTTC.

The CDR3 region is CASSPPPGQGVTEAFF. CDR3 DNA sequence: TGTGCCAGCAGCCCCCCTCCGGGGCAGGGGGTCACTGAAGCTTTCTTT. The chain carries TRBV2 and TRBJ1-1; 7 bases map to TRBD1. The CDR3 covers 16 residues. Germline trimming cut 6 bases from V and 4 bases from J; bases unmatched to any gene: 14. Germline loops: CDR1 SNHLY, CDR2 FYNNEI.

The V and J genes are TRBV20-1 and TRBJ1-6; D is undetermined. Germline values: CDR1 DFQATT, CDR2 SNEGSKA (reference sequence). CDR3 size: 11 residues. V shed 4 bases and J shed 9 bases, with 7 bases lying between them. The CDR3 region is CSATSGSPLHF. The CDR3 nucleotides read TGCAGTGCTACGTCCGGTTCACCCCTCCACTTT.

The chain couples TRBV9 to TRBJ2-1; perhaps TRBD2 as D (7 bases). This CDR3 is built from 16 residues. V was shortened by 0 bases and J by 5 bases, with 15 bases between the two germline ends. The germline V gene has CDR1 SGDLS and CDR2 YYNGEE. The CDR3 bases are TGTGCCAGCAGCGTAGGAGTGGGAGGGGGTCACAATGAGCAGTTCTTC. As protein: CASSVGVGGGHNEQFF. The whole variable domain, remainder taken from reference TRBV9 and TRBJ2-1, is DSGVTQTPKHLITATGQRVTLRCSPRSGDLSVYWYQQSLDQGLQFLIQYYNGEERAKGNILERFSAQQFPDLHSELNLSSLELGDSALYFCASSVGVGGGHNEQFFGPGTRLTVL.

V usage is TRBV7-9 and J usage is TRBJ1-2, with 7 bases aligning to TRBD1. CDR3 length: 13 residues. The J segment lost 7 bases and the V segment lost 0 bases, leaving 2 bases of the junction unmatched. Germline CDR1 is SEHNR and CDR2 is FQNEAQ (reference sequence). The CDR3 region has the DNA TGTGCCAGCAGCTTAGCGCAGGGGGGTGGCTACACCTTC. Translating it yields CASSLAQGGGYTF.

The chain recombines TRBV7-2 with TRBJ2-1; 7 bases align to TRBD2. This CDR3 is 13 amino acids long. The V gene's germline CDR1 is SGHTA and CDR2 FQGNSA. V lost 2 bases, J lost 8 bases, and 3 bases stayed unmatched. CDR3 DNA: TGTGCCAGCAGCTTATGGGGGGGAGATGAGCAGTTCTTC. It is translated as CASSLWGGDEQFF.

V gene TRBV28 combines with J gene TRBJ1-5; a weak D match, TRBD1 (5 bases). CDR1 MDHEN and CDR2 SYDVKM come from the germline V gene. This CDR3 contains 15 residues. Trimming pared 5 bases from V and 12 bases from J, leaving 23 bases between. The CDR3 DNA sequence: TGTGCCAGCAGTCCCCCCCGGACGGCCGGGGGTCTCCAGCATTTT. Its translation is CASSPPRTAGGLQHF. Full variable domain (outside the CDR3, taken from reference TRBV28 and TRBJ1-5): DVKVTQSSRYLVKRTGEKVFLECVQDMDHENMFWYRQDPGLGLRLIYFSYDVKMKEKGDIPEGYSVSREKKERFSLILESASTNQTSMYLCASSPPRTAGGLQHFGDGTRLSIL.

V gene TRBV6-2 or TRBV6-3 combines with J gene TRBJ2-7; a weak D match, TRBD2 (5 bases). Germline CDR1 and CDR2: MNHEY and SVGEGT. This CDR3 is 14 amino acids long. V was pared by 0 bases and J by 7 bases, with 13 bases between. Written as DNA, the CDR3 is TGTGCCAGCAGTTACTCCGCTAGCTCCACGGAGCAGTACTTC. Its translation is CASSYSASSTEQYF.

The V call is TRBV29-1, the J call TRBJ2-2; 11 bases are a match to TRBD2. The CDR3 is 15 amino acids. CDR1 and CDR2 from the germline V gene are SQVTM and ANQGSEA. Losses at the gene ends were 6 bases for V and 1 base for J; bases not matched to a gene: 4. The CDR3 DNA follows: TGCAGCGTCCCCGGACTAGCGGGGAACACCGGGGAGCTGTTTTTT. This codes for CSVPGLAGNTGELFF.

The chain employs TRBV20-1 and TRBJ1-1; D ambiguous. This CDR3 region has 11 residues. V lost 5 bases to trimming and J lost 4 bases, with 8 bases between them. The germline gives CDR1 DFQATT, CDR2 SNEGSKA (reference sequence). The CDR3 region is CSAGRVTEAFF. The CDR3 coding sequence is TGCAGTGCTGGGCGCGTCACTGAAGCTTTCTTT.

This chain links TRBV29-1 with TRBJ2-1, with TRBD2 as a possible D gene (6 bases). Per the germline V gene, CDR1 is SQVTM and CDR2 is ANQGSEA. This CDR3 comprises 15 residues. Trimming pared 6 bases from V and 1 base from J, leaving 16 bases between. The CDR3 region is CSVGGWGGSYNEQFF. CDR3 DNA: TGCAGCGTAGGAGGGTGGGGCGGATCCTACAATGAGCAGTTCTTC.

The J gene is TRBJ2-1, the V gene TRBV7-2, with D possibly being TRBD2 (6 bases). From germline, CDR1 is SGHTA and CDR2 FQGNSA. The CDR3 has 14 amino acids. V gave up 4 bases and J gave up 9 bases, with 16 bases separating them. CDR3 DNA: TGTGCCAGCAGCTCGGGGACTGGGACGGGTGAGCAGTTCTTC. Translated: CASSSGTGTGEQFF.

This chain links TRBV24-1 with TRBJ2-2, with D perhaps TRBD1 (6 bases). The CDR3 totals 14 residues. The germline V gene has CDR1 KGHDR and CDR2 SFDVKD. Deletions cut 5 bases from V and 5 bases from J, with 11 bases between. The CDR3 DNA reads TGTGCCACCAGTGCCCCGGACAGTACCGGGGAGCTGTTTTTT. It translates to CATSAPDSTGELFF.

The chain is built from TRBV10-3 and TRBJ1-5; 9 nucleotides align to TRBD1. Germline values: CDR1 ENHRY, CDR2 SYGVKD. CDR3 length: 17 residues. The ends lost 0 bases at V and 0 bases at J; junction bases unmatched: 3. The CDR3 region is CAISESGQGGSNQPQHF. In DNA form, the CDR3 reads TGTGCCATCAGTGAGTCGGGACAGGGAGGTAGCAATCAGCCCCAGCATTTT.

The chain links TRBV25-1 to TRBJ1-2; a weak D match, TRBD1 (5 bases). Trimming took off 6 bases at V and 2 bases at J, with 16 bases between the two ends. Germline-derived CDR1 and CDR2 are MGHDK and SYGVNS. This CDR3 spans 15 amino acids. CDR3 protein: CASREGTALNYGYTF. The CDR3, as DNA: TGTGCCAGCAGGGAGGGGACCGCTCTCAACTATGGCTACACCTTC.

CDR3 nucleotides: TGTGCCTGGAGGCAGGACTCTACCTTCTACAATGAGCAGTTCTTC. Protein: CAWRQDSTFYNEQFF. The chain carries TRBV30 and TRBJ2-1, with TRBD2 as a possible D gene (5 bases). The ends were cut back, 3 bases at V and 3 bases at J, with 15 bases in the middle. The CDR3 contains 15 residues. The germline V gene has CDR1 GTSNPN and CDR2 SVGIG (reference sequence).

This chain links TRBV9 with TRBJ2-1; 13 bases align to TRBD2. Germline V gene data show CDR1 as SGDLS and CDR2 as YYNGEE. After removal of 4 bases from V and 2 bases from J, the junction contained 6 bases not matched to a gene. There are 17 residues in the CDR3. The CDR3 sequence is CASSSRTSGSPYNEQFF. Written as DNA, the CDR3 is TGTGCCAGCAGCTCCCGGACTAGCGGGAGCCCCTACAATGAGCAGTTCTTC.

This clone was recorded a few times. The chain recombines TRBV10-3 with TRBJ1-3; a possible D gene is TRBD1 (6 bases). This CDR3 is built from 15 residues. Trimming left V 10 bases short and J 0 bases short, with 16 bases between. Germline CDR1 ENHRY, CDR2 SYGVKD. The CDR3 spells CATNPTGHSGNTIYF. The CDR3 region has the DNA TGTGCCACAAACCCCACAGGGCACTCTGGAAACACCATATATTTT.

The chain links TRBV19 to TRBJ1-5; 7 bases line up with TRBD1. V trimming: 6 bases; J trimming: 6 bases; junction bases outside the gene matches: 5. The CDR3 consists of 13 residues. Germline V gene lookup returns CDR1 LNHDA and CDR2 SQIVND (reference sequence). The CDR3 DNA is TGTGCCAGTAGGCCAGGGGGGATTCAGCCCCAGCATTTT. As protein: CASRPGGIQPQHF.

The chain carries TRBV30 and TRBJ1-5, with TRBD1 matching 11 bases. This CDR3 has 14 amino acids. V shed 2 bases and J 5 bases; nucleotides not matched to a gene: 2. Germline CDR1 reads GTSNPN; CDR2 reads SVGIG (reference sequence). DNA of the CDR3: TGTGCCTGGAGTCCGGGACAGGGGGATCAGCCCCAGCATTTT. Amino acid sequence: CAWSPGQGDQPQHF. Filled out from reference TRBV30 and TRBJ1-5, the complete variable domain reads SQTIHQWPATLVQPVGSPLSLECTVEGTSNPNLYWYRQAAGRGLQLLFYSVGIGQISSEVPQNLSASRPQDRQFILSSKKLLLSDSGFYLCAWSPGQGDQPQHFGDGTRLSIL.

The chain is built from TRBV10-3 and TRBJ1-1; TRBD1 might be the D (5 bases). The V and J ends lost 6 bases and 1 base respectively, with 18 bases between them. In germline, CDR1 is ENHRY, CDR2 SYGVKD. The CDR3 runs 16 residues. For the CDR3, the DNA is TGTGCCATCAGCGACAGCGGGGAGCGGGGGAACACTGAAGCTTTCTTT. The encoded protein is CAISDSGERGNTEAFF.

The chain recombines TRBV30 with TRBJ2-7; TRBD2 matches 7 bases. J was trimmed by 3 bases and V by 8 bases; bases with no gene match: 10. The V gene's germline CDR1 is GTSNPN and CDR2 SVGIG (reference sequence). This CDR3 has 13 residues. The DNA for the CDR3 is TGTGCCAGCACGGGCGGGACTAACTACGAGCAGTACTTC. Protein product: CASTGGTNYEQYF. Full variable domain (missing parts from reference TRBV30 and TRBJ2-7): SQTIHQWPATLVQPVGSPLSLECTVEGTSNPNLYWYRQAAGRGLQLLFYSVGIGQISSEVPQNLSASRPQDRQFILSSKKLLLSDSGFYLCASTGGTNYEQYFGPGTRLTVT.

This clone was detected only a few times. The chain is built from TRBV6-2 or TRBV6-3 and TRBJ1-2; a weak D match, TRBD1 (5 bases). The CDR3 is made up of 14 amino acids. V was clipped by 0 bases and J by 8 bases, with 13 bases between them. Germline V lookup: CDR1 MNHEY, CDR2 SVGEGT. The CDR3 loop is CASSYSARVGGYTF. The CDR3 DNA reads TGTGCCAGCAGTTACTCTGCCAGGGTGGGCGGCTACACCTTC.

This chain connects TRBV28 to TRBJ2-7, with D tentatively TRBD2 (6 bases). V was trimmed by 5 bases and J by 3 bases, leaving 11 bases between them. Germline CDR1 reads MDHEN; CDR2 reads SYDVKM. The CDR3 runs 13 residues. The CDR3 protein is CASSSGPLYEQYV. In DNA form, the CDR3 reads TGTGCCAGCAGTAGCGGGCCACTCTACGAGCAGTACGTC.